Listed below are T cell receptor beta chains from one sample, sequenced in a study of blood T cell repertoires in COVID-19. Libraries were prepared by immunoSEQ multiplex PCR; TCRdb keeps only in-frame clonotypes and omits some of them. The top ten hold approximately 3% of the sample, which has some 150,000 clones, 89% seen once. Input material: peripheral blood. These receptors were taken from a man in his sixties with acute or convalescent COVID-19. Each CDR3 is given with its conserved first and last residue. A D gene is named only where the DNA matches it firmly. The size entry is marked missing in some rows and otherwise reads once, few, many or a size class.

size	D	V	J	CDR3	DNA
.	TRBD1	TRBV19	TRBJ2-7	CASRDRSEQYF	TGTGCCAGTCGGGACAGAAGCGAGCAGTACTTC
.	TRBD1	TRBV15	TRBJ1-4	CATSTRQGRPEKLFF	TGTGCCACCAGCACGAGACAGGGTCGACCCGAAAAACTGTTTTTT
once	.	TRBV4-2	TRBJ2-3	CASSPTGGSTDTQYF	TGTGCCAGCAGTCCTACTGGGGGCAGCACAGATACGCAGTATTTT
.	.	TRBV12-3/TRBV12-4	TRBJ1-2	CASSFQGNYGYTF	TGTGCCAGCAGTTTCCAGGGGAACTATGGCTACACCTTC
many	.	TRBV27	TRBJ2-4	CASSLSGIAKNIQYF	TGTGCCAGCAGTTTGTCGGGAATAGCCAAAAACATTCAGTACTTC
.	TRBD1	TRBV4-1	TRBJ1-5	CASSQVQGGNQPQHF	TGCGCCAGCAGCCAGGTACAGGGGGGCAATCAGCCCCAGCATTTT
.	.	TRBV19	TRBJ1-1	CASSIAPSRDTEAFF	TGTGCCAGTAGTATAGCCCCTTCCAGGGACACTGAAGCTTTCTTT
.	.	TRBV3-1/TRBV3-2	TRBJ1-3	CASTSLRHSGNTIYF	TGTGCCAGCACCTCCTTGCGGCACTCTGGAAACACCATATATTTT
.	.	TRBV13	TRBJ2-3	CASSSRRADTQYF	TGTGCCAGCAGCTCCAGGAGGGCGGATACGCAGTATTTT
.	.	TRBV5-8	TRBJ1-5	CASSLRGGFNQPQHF	TGTGCCAGCAGCTTGAGGGGAGGATTCAATCAGCCCCAGCATTTT
.	.	TRBV19	TRBJ1-6	CASTSRGGAWNSPLHF	TGTGCCAGTACCTCTCGGGGGGGCGCTTGGAATTCACCCCTCCACTTT
.	TRBD1	TRBV5-1	TRBJ2-3	CASNPGGTGVDTQYF	TGCGCCAGCAACCCCGGCGGGACAGGAGTCGATACGCAGTATTTT
.	.	TRBV21-1	TRBJ2-5	CASSNFQGNSRETQYF	TGTGCCAGCAGCAACTTTCAGGGTAACTCCCGGGAGACCCAGTACTTC
once	.	TRBV19	TRBJ1-2	CASSTTNYGYTF	TGTGCCAGTAGTACAACTAACTATGGCTACACCTTC
.	TRBD2	TRBV7-6	TRBJ2-7	CASSPGGASPREQYF	TGTGCCAGCAGCCCGGGGGGGGCCTCCCCTCGCGAGCAGTACTTC
once	.	TRBV6-1	TRBJ2-7	CASSERADYYEQYF	TGTGCCAGCAGTGAGAGGGCAGACTACTACGAGCAGTACTTC
.	.	TRBV6-6	TRBJ1-6	CASSYSQINNSPLHF	TGTGCCAGCAGTTACTCCCAGATAAATAATTCACCCCTCCACTTT
once	.	TRBV12-3/TRBV12-4	TRBJ1-1	CASSWGQNTEAFF	TGTGCCAGCAGTTGGGGACAGAACACTGAAGCTTTCTTT
.	TRBD2	TRBV30	TRBJ2-3	CAWSSGLAGITDTQYF	TGTGCCTGGAGTTCGGGACTAGCGGGGATCACAGATACGCAGTATTTT
.	.	TRBV9	TRBJ1-2	CASSVDTNYGYTF	TGTGCCAGCAGCGTAGATACTAACTATGGCTACACCTTC